This entry features one T cell receptor beta chain sequence. Its antigen is undetermined. Trimming took off 1 base at V and 4 bases at J, with 6 bases between the two ends. This CDR3 is built from 13 residues. Germline V CDR1 and CDR2: SGDLS, YYNGEE. RNA, once extracted, was reverse transcribed into cDNA for use as the sequencing template. Clones were sequenced by immunoSEQ multiplex PCR, and TCRdb holds only the in-frame ones, with some missing. Of 180,000 or so clones listed, about 70% were seen once; the top ten hold about an eighth. This entry is derived from a study of CD8+ T cells in alopecia areata. Study context: Treated patients received oral tofacitinib, 5 to 10 mg twice daily. Patients remained on tofacitinib for 6 to 18 months and then went 6 months without it.

General study results and limits: With patients, TCR sharing proved less clear than in mice, a difference possibly related to HLA.

This TCR derives from a human donor with alopecia areata. The rearrangement uses TRBV9 and TRBJ1-5; D is undetermined. The sequences come from CD8+ T cells sorted from blood, collected at week 0. The DNA for the CDR3 is TGTGCCAGCAGCGTATCCGGGAATCAGCCCCAGCATTTT. This gives the protein CASSVSGNQPQHF.